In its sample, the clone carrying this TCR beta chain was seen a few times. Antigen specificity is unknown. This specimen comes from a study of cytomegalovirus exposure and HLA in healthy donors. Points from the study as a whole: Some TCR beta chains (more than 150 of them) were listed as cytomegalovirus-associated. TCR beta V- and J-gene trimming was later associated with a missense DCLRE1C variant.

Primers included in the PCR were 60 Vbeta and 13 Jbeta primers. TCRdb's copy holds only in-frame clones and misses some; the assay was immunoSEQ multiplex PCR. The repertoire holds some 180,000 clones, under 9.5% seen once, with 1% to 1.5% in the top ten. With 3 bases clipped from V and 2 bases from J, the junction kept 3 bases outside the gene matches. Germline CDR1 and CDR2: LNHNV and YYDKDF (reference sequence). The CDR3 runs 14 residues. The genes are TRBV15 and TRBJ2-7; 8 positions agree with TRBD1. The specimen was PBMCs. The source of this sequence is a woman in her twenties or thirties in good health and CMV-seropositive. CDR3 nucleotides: TGTGCCACCAGCAGGCGGGACAGGCCCTACGAGCAGTACTTC. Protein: CATSRRDRPYEQYF.